This is a list of T cell receptor beta chains from one sample in a study of blood T cells in healthy people across ages. TCRdb re-derived calls from the 5' RACE reads in MiXCR, one entry per CDR3 protein. The sample lists under 2,000,000 distinct CDR3 sequences, about 49% occurring once. Material for sequencing was blood. The receptors come from a woman in her thirties or forties in good health. Both conserved end residues are trimmed from each CDR3.

v_gene	j_gene	len	CDR3aa
TRBV3-1	TRBJ2-1	15	ASSQPSGTSGGGEQF
TRBV7-6	TRBJ2-3	16	ASSLSRLAVTSTDTQY
TRBV6-1	TRBJ2-1	10	ASRPSAGEQF
TRBV7-2	TRBJ1-2	10	ASSLFMDGYT
TRBV29-1	TRBJ2-5	13	SVGFPAGGVETQY
TRBV20-1	TRBJ1-4	14	SAAGTGGGLVEKLF
TRBV7-6	TRBJ2-1	14	ASSLDPGQGNNEQF
TRBV4-3	TRBJ2-7	12	ASSQGGEGYEQY
TRBV3-1	TRBJ2-1	11	ASSQLTSSEQF
TRBV28	TRBJ1-6	12	ASSLAEYNSPLH
TRBV12-3/TRBV12-4	TRBJ1-1	11	ASIPPENTEAF
TRBV20-1	TRBJ2-3	14	SARDSAGGPTDTQY
TRBV12-3/TRBV12-4	TRBJ2-5	12	ASSFPGGRETQY
TRBV7-8	TRBJ2-5	16	ASSLVAVLQGRQETQN
TRBV3-1	TRBJ2-3	12	ASSPSRRTDTQY
TRBV5-6	NA	13	ASSFQAGVEETQY
TRBV7-9	TRBJ1-5	14	ASSLGNRQKPYPQH
TRBV15	TRBJ2-3	13	ATSRDRSRTDTQY
TRBV12-3/TRBV12-4	TRBJ1-6	13	ASSDVTQGGSALH
TRBV5-1	TRBJ2-1	13	ASSLVAGGPNERF
TRBV9	TRBJ2-5	13	ASSGGWTSQETQY
TRBV7-2	TRBJ1-2	13	ASSSSTGTHYGYT
TRBV4-2	TRBJ2-5	14	ASSQEEGGRGETQY
TRBV24-1	TRBJ2-1	14	ATSDPRPGASGEQF
TRBV7-9	TRBJ1-2	13	ASSFLDWGVEGYT
TRBV28	TRBJ2-3	16	ASSLTQWTGASTDTQY
TRBV6-2/TRBV6-3	TRBJ1-2	14	ASSFSDSPLTGGYT
TRBV9	TRBJ1-5	13	ASSVGGDGNQPQH
TRBV15	TRBJ2-7	13	ATSETGGSSYEQY
TRBV28	NA	13	ASNFHRDRMYEQY
TRBV2	NA	10	ASSDTHYEQY
TRBV20-1	TRBJ1-6	12	SATDRGIHSPLH